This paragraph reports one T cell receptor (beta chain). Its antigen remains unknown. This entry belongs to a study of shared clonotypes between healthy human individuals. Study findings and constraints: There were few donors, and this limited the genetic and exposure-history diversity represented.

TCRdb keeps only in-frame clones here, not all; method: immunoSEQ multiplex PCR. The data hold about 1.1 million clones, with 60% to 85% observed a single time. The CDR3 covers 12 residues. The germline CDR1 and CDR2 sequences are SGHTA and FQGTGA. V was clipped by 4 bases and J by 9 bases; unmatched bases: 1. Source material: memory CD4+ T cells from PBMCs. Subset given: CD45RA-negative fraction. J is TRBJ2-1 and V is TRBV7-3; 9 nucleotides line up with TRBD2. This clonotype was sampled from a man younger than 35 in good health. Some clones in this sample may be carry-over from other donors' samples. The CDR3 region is CASSSLAGEQFF. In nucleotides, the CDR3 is TGTGCCAGCAGCTCACTAGCGGGTGAGCAGTTCTTC.